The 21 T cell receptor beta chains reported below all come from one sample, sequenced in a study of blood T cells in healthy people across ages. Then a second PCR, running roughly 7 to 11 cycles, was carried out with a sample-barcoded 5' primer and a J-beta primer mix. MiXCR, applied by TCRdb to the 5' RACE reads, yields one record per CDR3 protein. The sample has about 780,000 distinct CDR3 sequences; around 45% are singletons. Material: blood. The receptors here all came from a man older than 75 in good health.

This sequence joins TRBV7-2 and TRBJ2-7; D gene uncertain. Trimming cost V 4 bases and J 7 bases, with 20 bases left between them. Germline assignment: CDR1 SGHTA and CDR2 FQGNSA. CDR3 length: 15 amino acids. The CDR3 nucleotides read TGTGCCAGCAGCTCAAGCGCCGTCCTGTACAATGAGCAGTACTTC. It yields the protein CASSSSAVLYNEQYF.

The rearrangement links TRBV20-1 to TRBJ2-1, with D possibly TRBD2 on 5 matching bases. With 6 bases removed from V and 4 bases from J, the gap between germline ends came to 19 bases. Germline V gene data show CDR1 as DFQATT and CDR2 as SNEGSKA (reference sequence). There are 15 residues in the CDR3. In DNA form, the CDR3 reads TGCAGTGCGGAAGCCGCGGAGCGGAAATACAATGAGCAGTTCTTC. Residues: CSAEAAERKYNEQFF.

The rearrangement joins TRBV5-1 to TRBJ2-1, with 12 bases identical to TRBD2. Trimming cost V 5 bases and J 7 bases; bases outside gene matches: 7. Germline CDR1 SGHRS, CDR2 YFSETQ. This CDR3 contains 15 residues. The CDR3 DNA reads TGCGCCAGCAGGCGGACTAGCGGGATAATGAATGAGCAGTTCTTC. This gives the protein CASRRTSGIMNEQFF.

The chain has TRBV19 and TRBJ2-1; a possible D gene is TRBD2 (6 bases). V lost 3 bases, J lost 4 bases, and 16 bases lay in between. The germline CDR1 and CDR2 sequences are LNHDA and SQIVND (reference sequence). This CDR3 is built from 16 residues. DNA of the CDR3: TGTGCCAGTAGTATCAGGCCGGGACTCGTTTACAATGAGCAGTTCTTC. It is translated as CASSIRPGLVYNEQFF.

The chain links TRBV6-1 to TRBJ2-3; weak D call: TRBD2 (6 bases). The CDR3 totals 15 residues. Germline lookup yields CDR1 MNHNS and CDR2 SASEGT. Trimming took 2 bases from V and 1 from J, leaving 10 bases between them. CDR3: CASSELLARTDTQYF. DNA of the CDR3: TGTGCCAGCAGTGAACTCCTAGCGCGCACAGATACGCAGTATTTT.

The CDR3 nucleotides are TGTGCCAGCAGCAAAGCCGACAGGGAACGTAGCAATCAGCCCCAGCATTTT. Its translation: CASSKADRERSNQPQHF. The chain combines TRBV21-1 with TRBJ1-5; the table calls TRBD1, which could not be checked here. TRBV21-1 is a known pseudogene. The CDR3 length is 17 residues.

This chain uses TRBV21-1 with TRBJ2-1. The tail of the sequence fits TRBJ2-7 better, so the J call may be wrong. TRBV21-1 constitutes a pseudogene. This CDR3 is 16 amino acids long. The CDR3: CASSKAHKQSYNEQYF. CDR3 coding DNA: TGTGCCAGCAGCAAAGCGCACAAGCAATCCTACAATGAGCAGTACTTC.

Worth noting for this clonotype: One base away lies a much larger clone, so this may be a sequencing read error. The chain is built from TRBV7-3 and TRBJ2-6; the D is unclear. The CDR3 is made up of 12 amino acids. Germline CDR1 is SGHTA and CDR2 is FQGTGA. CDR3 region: CASGSRANVLTF. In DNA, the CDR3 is TGTGCCAGCGGCTCTAGGGCCAACGTCCTGACTTTC.

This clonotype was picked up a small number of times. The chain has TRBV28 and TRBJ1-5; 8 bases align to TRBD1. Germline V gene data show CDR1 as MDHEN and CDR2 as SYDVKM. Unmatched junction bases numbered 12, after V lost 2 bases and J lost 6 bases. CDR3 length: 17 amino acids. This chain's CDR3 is CASSLGQGGHAGQPQHF. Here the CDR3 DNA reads TGTGCCAGCAGTTTAGGACAGGGAGGGCACGCAGGTCAGCCCCAGCATTTT.

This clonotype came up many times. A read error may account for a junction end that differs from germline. The CDR3 DNA follows: TGTGCCAGCAGCTTAGTTGGCGGCACCTACGAGCAGTACTTC. Protein sequence: CASSLVGGTYEQYF. The chain links TRBV5-1 to TRBJ2-7; D is undetermined. CDR1 is SGHRS and CDR2 is YFSETQ in the germline V gene. The CDR3 runs 14 residues.

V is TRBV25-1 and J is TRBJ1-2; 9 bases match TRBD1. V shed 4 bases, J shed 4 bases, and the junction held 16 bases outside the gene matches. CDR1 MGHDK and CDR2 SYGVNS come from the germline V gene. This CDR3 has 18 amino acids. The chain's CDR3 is CASSVTGQGQGFVYGYTF. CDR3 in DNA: TGTGCCAGCAGTGTAACTGGACAGGGGCAGGGTTTTGTCTATGGCTACACCTTC.

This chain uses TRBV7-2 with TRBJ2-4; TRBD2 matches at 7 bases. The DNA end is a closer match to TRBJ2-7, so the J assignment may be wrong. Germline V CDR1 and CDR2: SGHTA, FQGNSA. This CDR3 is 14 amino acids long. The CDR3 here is CASSFRAGEVEQYF. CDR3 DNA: TGTGCCAGCAGCTTCCGCGCGGGAGAAGTCGAGCAGTACTTC.

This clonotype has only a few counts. CDR3 in DNA: TGTGCCAGCAGTTGGGACAGAAACTATGGCTACACCTTC. Amino acids: CASSWDRNYGYTF. The V call is TRBV27, the J call TRBJ1-2, with 7 bases that match TRBD1. V trimming: 4 bases; J trimming: 2 bases; junction bases outside the gene matches: 1. This CDR3 has 13 residues. Germline CDR1 and CDR2: MNHEY and SMNVEV (reference sequence).

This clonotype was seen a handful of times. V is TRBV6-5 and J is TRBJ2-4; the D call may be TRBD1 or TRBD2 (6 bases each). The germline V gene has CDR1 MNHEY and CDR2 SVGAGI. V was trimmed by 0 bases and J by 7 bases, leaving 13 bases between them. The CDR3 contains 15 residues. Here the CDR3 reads CASSYSVEGGNIQYF. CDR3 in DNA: TGTGCCAGCAGTTACTCGGTCGAAGGGGGGAACATTCAGTACTTC.

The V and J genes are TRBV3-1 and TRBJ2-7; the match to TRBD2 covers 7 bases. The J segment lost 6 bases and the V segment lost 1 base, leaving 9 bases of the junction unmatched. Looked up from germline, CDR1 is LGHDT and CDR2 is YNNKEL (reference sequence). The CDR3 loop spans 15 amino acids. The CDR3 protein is CASSQVGWTRVEQYF. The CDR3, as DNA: TGTGCCAGCAGCCAAGTGGGGTGGACTAGAGTCGAGCAGTACTTC.

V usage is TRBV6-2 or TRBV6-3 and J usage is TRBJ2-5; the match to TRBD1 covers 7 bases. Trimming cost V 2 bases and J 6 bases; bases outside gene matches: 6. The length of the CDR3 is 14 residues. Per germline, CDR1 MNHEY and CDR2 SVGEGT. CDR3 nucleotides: TGTGCCAGCAGTTACAGGGGGACAGTGCAGACCCAGTACTTC. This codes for CASSYRGTVQTQYF.

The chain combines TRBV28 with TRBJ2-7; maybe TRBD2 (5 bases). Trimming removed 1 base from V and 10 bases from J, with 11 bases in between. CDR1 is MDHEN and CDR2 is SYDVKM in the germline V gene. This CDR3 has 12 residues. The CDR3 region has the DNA TGTGCCAGCAGTTTATATGAGGGAACCCAGTACTTC. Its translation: CASSLYEGTQYF.

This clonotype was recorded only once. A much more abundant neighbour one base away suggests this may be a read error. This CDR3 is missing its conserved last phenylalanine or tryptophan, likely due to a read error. Written as DNA, the CDR3 is TGTGCCAGCAGCCAACACACAGATAATTCACCCCTCCACTTA. Its translation: CASSQHTDNSPLHL. The rearrangement joins TRBV3-1 to TRBJ1-6; no clear D gene. The germline V gene encodes CDR1 LGHDT and CDR2 YNNKEL (reference sequence). V was trimmed by 2 bases and J by 5 bases, leaving 7 bases between them. The CDR3 extends over 14 amino acids.

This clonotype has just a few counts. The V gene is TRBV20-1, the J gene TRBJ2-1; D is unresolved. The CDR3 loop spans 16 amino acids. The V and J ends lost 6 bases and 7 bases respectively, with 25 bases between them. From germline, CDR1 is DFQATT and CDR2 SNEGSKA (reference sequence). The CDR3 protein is CSALQSGSYPQNEQFF. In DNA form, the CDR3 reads TGCAGTGCCCTTCAATCCGGGTCCTACCCTCAAAATGAGCAGTTCTTC.

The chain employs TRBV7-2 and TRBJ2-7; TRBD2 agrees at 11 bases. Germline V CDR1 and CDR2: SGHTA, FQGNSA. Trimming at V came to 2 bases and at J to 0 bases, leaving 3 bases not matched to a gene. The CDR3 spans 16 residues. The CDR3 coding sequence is TGTGCCAGCAGCTTAAGGGGACTAGCGGCCTCCTACGAGCAGTACTTC. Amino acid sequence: CASSLRGLAASYEQYF.

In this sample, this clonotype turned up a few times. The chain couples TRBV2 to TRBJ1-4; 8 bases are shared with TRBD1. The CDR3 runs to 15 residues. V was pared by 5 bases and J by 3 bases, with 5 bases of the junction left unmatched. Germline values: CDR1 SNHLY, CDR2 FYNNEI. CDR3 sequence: CASSTQQGANEKLFF. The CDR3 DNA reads TGTGCCAGCAGTACCCAACAGGGGGCTAATGAAAAACTGTTTTTT.